The rows below give T cell receptor beta chains drawn from one sample of a study of cytomegalovirus exposure and HLA in healthy donors. Here immunoSEQ multiplex PCR was the method, and the copy in TCRdb shows in-frame clones only, minus some. This sample yields about 120,000 clones, of which 65% to 80% are seen a single time; less than 6% belongs to the top ten. Sequenced input: PBMCs. Receptor source: a man in his late teens or twenties in good health and CMV-seropositive. The conserved cysteine and the conserved F or W are not part of the CDR3 here.

j_call | v_call | cdr3_aa
TRBJ2-1 | TRBV10-1 | AIFRDSLYNEQF
TRBJ1-1 | TRBV11-3 | ASSLEGGVAF
TRBJ1-2 | TRBV27 | ASSLLFGGQLYGYT
TRBJ2-2 | TRBV28 | ASSMAGVRTGELF
TRBJ1-2 | TRBV4-1 | ASSPVLRTGDGYT
TRBJ1-5 | TRBV7-9 | ASSLGVQGNQPQH
TRBJ2-2 | TRBV7-8 | ASSLLGSRTGELF
TRBJ1-1 | TRBV4-1 | ASSQAGSGAF
TRBJ2-1 | TRBV29-1 | SLRTGYNEQF
TRBJ1-1 | TRBV9 | ASSVGEGITEAF
TRBJ2-5 | TRBV6-6 | ASSYSGRGETQY
TRBJ2-7 | TRBV27 | ASRGLNYYEQY
TRBJ2-3 | TRBV7-9 | ASSLAGDTDTQY
TRBJ2-3 | TRBV9 | ASSSRWDTQY
TRBJ2-4 | TRBV14 | ASSPLGGLAKNSQY
TRBJ2-7 | TRBV5-1 | ASSLAGTSGSYEQY
TRBJ2-5 | TRBV15 | ATSLPGRVETQY
TRBJ1-6 | TRBV28 | ASSLYRARNNSPLH
TRBJ2-7 | TRBV4-1 | ASSAGLAGEEQY
TRBJ2-1 | TRBV11-2 | ASSPPGGNEQF
TRBJ2-2 | TRBV5-4 | ASSSRETAGELF
TRBJ1-2 | TRBV19 | ATAGNPAYGYT
TRBJ1-2 | TRBV5-1 | ASSLEAGGGYGYT
TRBJ2-5 | TRBV2 | ASSLAGGGETQY
TRBJ2-1 | TRBV6-5 | ASSLDGSSYNEQF
TRBJ1-1 | TRBV7-9 | ASSLVLGQGGRDTEAF
TRBJ2-7 | TRBV4-2 | ASSHPRDSSYEQY
TRBJ1-3 | TRBV29-1 | SVAVFRQGGGNTIY
TRBJ1-1 | TRBV28 | AIGQYTEAF
TRBJ2-7 | TRBV29-1 | SGLDLGQNEQY
TRBJ2-7 | TRBV13 | ASSHRDRGSYEQY
TRBJ2-7 | TRBV11-2 | ASSMYRGPTYEQY
TRBJ1-1 | TRBV4-2 | ASSQDLTGVDEAF